The 24 T cell receptor beta chains given below trace back to one sample, sequenced in a study of blood T cells in healthy people across ages. The use of a sample-barcoded 5' primer and a J-beta primer mix characterized a second PCR of roughly 7 to 12 cycles. TCRdb ran MiXCR on the 5' RACE reads and lists one entry per CDR3 protein. The sample includes approximately 680,000 distinct CDR3 sequences, 32% of them seen just once. Sequenced sample: blood. The receptors come from a woman of 80 years or more in good health.

The chain employs TRBV7-2 and TRBJ2-1, with D possibly TRBD1 on 6 matching bases. V lost 6 bases and J lost 9, with 21 bases in between. In germline, CDR1 is SGHTA, CDR2 FQGNSA. The CDR3 length is 15 residues. The chain's CDR3 is CASRPIGSKGGEQFF. The CDR3 bases are TGTGCCAGCAGGCCTATAGGATCCAAAGGGGGTGAGCAGTTCTTC.

Concerning this clonotype: A much larger clonotype is one base distant, so this may be a read error. V is TRBV30 and J is TRBJ2-1; tentatively, D is TRBD1 or TRBD2 (5 bases each). Judging by the DNA end, TRBJ2-7 fits better; the J call may be wrong. This CDR3 is built from 14 residues. Per germline, CDR1 GTSNPN and CDR2 SVGIG (reference sequence). Written as DNA, the CDR3 is TGTGCCTGGAGGGGGGATAGCTCCTACAATGAGCAGTACTTC. It codes for CAWRGDSSYNEQYF.

The V call is TRBV20-1, the J call TRBJ2-3; TRBD2 matches at 16 bases. J lost 5 bases, V lost 6 bases, and 11 bases had no gene match. The CDR3 covers 17 residues. Germline CDR1 is DFQATT and CDR2 is SNEGSKA (reference sequence). CDR3 DNA: TGCAGTGCCGGGACTAGCGGGAGGGGGGACTTTATAGATACGCAGTATTTT. This codes for CSAGTSGRGDFIDTQYF.

This clonotype was seen a handful of times. V gene TRBV20-1 combines with J gene TRBJ2-7; TRBD1 aligns across 7 bases. Trimming took 6 bases from V and 2 from J; bases not matched to a gene: 10. Germline V gives CDR1 DFQATT, CDR2 SNEGSKA (reference sequence). This CDR3 has 14 residues. CDR3 DNA: TGCAGTGCCCCCACCCCAGGGGGTACCTACGAGCAGTACTTC. It translates to CSAPTPGGTYEQYF.

This clonotype was picked up many times. The chain combines TRBV7-9 with TRBJ2-7; tentatively, D is TRBD2 (5 bases). Trimming took 1 base from V and 3 from J, leaving 10 bases between them. The CDR3 has 14 amino acids. CDR1 and CDR2 from the germline V gene are SEHNR and FQNEAQ (reference sequence). The chain's CDR3 is CASSLGSGDYEQYF. The CDR3 DNA follows: TGTGCCAGCAGCTTAGGGAGCGGCGACTACGAGCAGTACTTC.

This clonotype was observed many times. V and J are TRBV19 and TRBJ2-1; D not resolved. The length of the CDR3 is 15 residues. Germline lookup yields CDR1 LNHDA and CDR2 SQIVND (reference sequence). V lost 0 bases, J lost 0 bases, and 6 bases lay in between. The CDR3 protein is CASSIDFSSYNEQFF. Here the CDR3 DNA reads TGTGCCAGTAGTATAGACTTTTCCTCCTACAATGAGCAGTTCTTC.

The chain is built from TRBV29-1 and TRBJ1-1; a possible D gene is TRBD1 (6 bases). V was pared by 6 bases and J by 4 bases, with 15 bases between. Germline CDR1 is SQVTM and CDR2 is ANQGSEA. The length of the CDR3 is 13 residues. Here the CDR3 reads CSVIGGRGTEAFF. CDR3 DNA sequence: TGCAGCGTGATAGGGGGGCGAGGCACTGAAGCTTTCTTT.

This clonotype was counted at least ten times. The chain couples TRBV5-1 to TRBJ2-3, with D perhaps matching TRBD1 (5 bases). The CDR3 has 14 residues. V was cut by 0 bases and J by 2 bases, with 7 bases left in between. Germline CDR1 SGHRS, CDR2 YFSETQ. CDR3 coding DNA: TGCGCCAGCAGCTTGGAGGGGTTCACAGATACGCAGTATTTT. This encodes CASSLEGFTDTQYF.

This clonotype was counted at least ten times. The V and J genes are TRBV5-1 and TRBJ2-3; 9 bases line up with TRBD2. The germline gives CDR1 SGHRS, CDR2 YFSETQ. The CDR3 covers 15 residues. V gave up 6 bases and J gave up 1 base; unmatched junction bases: 6. The CDR3 region is CASNVAGARTDTQYF. The CDR3 nucleotides read TGCGCCAGCAACGTAGCGGGGGCTCGCACAGATACGCAGTATTTT.

The J gene is TRBJ2-4, the V gene TRBV4-1; TRBD2 agrees at 14 bases. V gave up 4 bases and J gave up 0 bases; unmatched junction bases: 2. Germline assignment: CDR1 MGHRA and CDR2 YSYEKL. The CDR3 contains 17 residues. The CDR3 DNA is TGCGCCAGCAGCCCGGGACTAGCGGGGGTAGCCAAAAACATTCAGTACTTC. Translated, it gives CASSPGLAGVAKNIQYF.

The J gene is TRBJ2-3, the V gene TRBV29-1, with D unclear. The germline gives CDR1 SQVTM, CDR2 ANQGSEA. This CDR3 spans 13 amino acids. Trimming shortened V by 4 bases and J by 3 bases, and 11 bases separated the two germline ends. CDR3 DNA sequence: TGCAGCGTTGGGAACCCAGTGACAGATACGCAGTATTTT. It encodes CSVGNPVTDTQYF.

This clonotype was picked up many times. This sequence joins TRBV9 and TRBJ2-1; TRBD2 matches at 8 bases. Trimming took 0 bases from V and 0 from J; bases not matched to a gene: 5. Germline CDR1 is SGDLS and CDR2 is YYNGEE. The CDR3 length is 17 residues. The chain's CDR3 is CASSVDPRGVSYNEQFF. The CDR3 coding sequence is TGTGCCAGCAGCGTAGACCCGCGGGGGGTCTCCTACAATGAGCAGTTCTTC.

This clonotype was counted ten times or more. V gene TRBV6-1 combines with J gene TRBJ1-1; D is ambiguous. The length of the CDR3 is 13 residues. The V gene lost 9 bases and the J gene lost 1 base, with 12 bases spanning the gap. Germline CDR1 reads MNHNS; CDR2 reads SASEGT. CDR3 nucleotide sequence: TGTGCCAGTCATTACGTGACGAACACTGAAGCTTTCTTT. As protein: CASHYVTNTEAFF.

In this sample, this clonotype turned up many times. J is TRBJ2-1 and V is TRBV14, with 12 bases identical to TRBD2. The CDR3 loop spans 15 amino acids. CDR1 is SGHDN and CDR2 is FVKESK in the germline V gene. Trimming took 1 base from V and 8 from J; bases not matched to a gene: 3. The CDR3 nucleotides read TGTGCCAGCAGCCAAGGGACTAGCGGGGTAGATGAGCAGTTCTTC. Amino acid sequence: CASSQGTSGVDEQFF.

This clonotype has a count of ten or more. The V and J genes are TRBV5-6 and TRBJ2-5; 9 bases agree with TRBD2. The CDR3 extends over 16 amino acids. Germline loops: CDR1 SGHDT, CDR2 YYEEEE. V lost 4 bases to trimming and J lost 0 bases; unmatched junction nucleotides: 7. The CDR3: CASSLPSGGYQETQYF. As DNA, the CDR3 is TGTGCCAGCAGCCTCCCCAGCGGGGGGTACCAAGAGACCCAGTACTTC. Complete variable domain (other parts from reference TRBV5-6 and TRBJ2-5): DAGVTQSPTHLIKTRGQQVTLRCSPKSGHDTVSWYQQALGQGPQFIFQYYEEEERQRGNFPDRFSGHQFPNYSSELNVNALLLGDSALYLCASSLPSGGYQETQYFGPGTRLLVL.

Points on this clonotype: A read error may account for a junction end that differs from germline. This chain joins TRBV15 and TRBJ2-3, with 8 bases identical to TRBD2. CDR1 LNHNV and CDR2 YYDKDF come from the germline V gene (reference sequence). The CDR3 spans 15 residues. The CDR3 is CAASRESGRGDTQYF. The CDR3 DNA follows: TGTGCCGCCAGCCGAGAGAGCGGGAGAGGAGATACGCAGTATTTT.

This clonotype was seen repeatedly, ten times or more. V and J are TRBV7-2 and TRBJ1-5; D perhaps matches TRBD1 (6 bases). CDR3 length equals 15 residues. The V gene lost 0 bases and the J gene lost 7 bases, with 13 bases spanning the gap. Germline lookup yields CDR1 SGHTA and CDR2 FQGNSA. The CDR3 spells CASSLATGSGQPQHF. CDR3 sequence (DNA): TGTGCCAGCAGCTTAGCCACAGGGTCAGGGCAGCCCCAGCATTTT.

The V and J genes are TRBV3-1 and TRBJ1-6, with D possibly being TRBD1 (6 bases). CDR1 is LGHDT and CDR2 is YNNKEL in the germline V gene (reference sequence). CDR3 length equals 14 residues. V was shortened by 5 bases and J by 6 bases, with 11 bases between the two germline ends. The CDR3 sequence is CASSERGSNSPLHF. CDR3 DNA: TGTGCCAGCAGCGAGAGGGGGAGTAATTCACCCCTCCACTTT.

In this sample, this clonotype turned up many times. A much larger clone differs by one base, so this may be a read error. J is TRBJ2-5 and V is TRBV29-1, with D maybe TRBD2 (6 bases). The CDR3 sequence is 11 residues long. The germline V gene has CDR1 SQVTM and CDR2 ANQGSEA. The V end was cut by 4 bases, the J end by 9 bases, with 12 bases between. The CDR3 is CSVVGWEAQYF. The CDR3 DNA reads as TGCAGCGTTGTGGGGTGGGAGGCCCAGTACTTC. Complete variable domain (other parts from reference TRBV29-1 and TRBJ2-5): SAVISQKPSRDICQRGTSLTIQCQVDSQVTMMFWYRQQPGQSLTLIATANQGSEATYESGFVIDKFPISRPNLTFSTLTVSNMSPEDSSIYLCSVVGWEAQYFGPGTRLLVL.

This clonotype was counted many times. This chain joins TRBV5-1 and TRBJ2-6; 11 bases align to TRBD2. J was trimmed by 0 bases and V by 3 bases; bases with no gene match: 11. Germline V CDR1 and CDR2: SGHRS, YFSETQ. The CDR3 length is 20 residues. The CDR3 here is CASSWALGLAGFSGANVLTF. The CDR3 coding sequence is TGCGCCAGCAGCTGGGCCCTTGGACTAGCGGGCTTCTCTGGGGCCAACGTCCTGACTTTC.

The chain joins TRBV30 to TRBJ1-2; 9 positions match TRBD1. Germline CDR1 reads GTSNPN; CDR2 reads SVGIG (reference sequence). CDR3 size: 13 residues. The V segment lost 2 bases and the J segment 8 bases; nucleotides outside the gene matches: 6. CDR3 loop: CAWSTGQGIGYTF. CDR3 coding DNA: TGTGCCTGGAGTACTGGACAGGGGATCGGCTACACCTTC.

The rearrangement joins TRBV29-1 to TRBJ2-5; D might be TRBD1 (6 bases). The last part of the DNA fits TRBJ2-7 better; the J call may be wrong. CDR1 is SQVTM and CDR2 is ANQGSEA in the germline V gene. The CDR3 spans 11 residues. The CDR3 bases are TGCAGCGTCCAGACAGGCTACGAGCAGTACTTC. Protein: CSVQTGYEQYF.

This CDR3 reads CASSQVRDQETQYF. DNA of the CDR3: TGCGCCAGCAGCCAAGTCAGGGACCAAGAGACCCAGTACTTC. V gene TRBV4-1 combines with J gene TRBJ2-5, with a possible D match to TRBD1 (5 bases). V lost 1 base and J 0 bases, leaving 6 bases between the germline ends. The CDR3 sequence is 14 residues long. Germline values: CDR1 MGHRA, CDR2 YSYEKL.

This clonotype was observed at least ten times. The chain couples TRBV29-1 to TRBJ2-5; D remains unclear. With 6 bases removed from V and 1 base from J, the gap between germline ends came to 3 bases. Per the germline V gene, CDR1 is SQVTM and CDR2 is ANQGSEA. The CDR3 has 10 residues. Here the CDR3 reads CSVSQETQYF. CDR3 DNA sequence: TGCAGCGTGAGCCAAGAGACCCAGTACTTC.